The T cell receptor beta chain described here comes from a study of blood T cell repertoires in COVID-19. Study context: Donors in the United States, Italy and Spain gave samples during acute or convalescent COVID-19.

Method: immunoSEQ multiplex PCR; TCRdb's copy keeps in-frame clones and lacks some. The sample has roughly 250,000 clones; approximately 90% are singletons. This clone was detected once. Germline V gene lookup returns CDR1 GTSNPN and CDR2 SVGIG (reference sequence). The CDR3 has 12 residues. With 2 bases removed from V and 1 base from J, the gap between germline ends came to 5 bases. The chain employs TRBV30 and TRBJ2-5, with D tentatively TRBD1 (5 bases). Sequenced: PBMCs or T cells enriched from blood (not recorded which). The receptor's source is a woman in her twenties or thirties with acute COVID-19. The CDR3 coding sequence is TGTGCCTGGAGTAGGGGCCAAGAGACCCAGTACTTC. Translation gives CAWSRGQETQYF.